The T cell receptor (beta chain) described here comes from a study of blood T cell repertoires in COVID-19. Study-level background: Some COVID-19 samples were acute and others convalescent; all came from the United States, Italy and Spain. PBMCs, B-cell-depleted T cells, or T cells provided the cDNA or gDNA that made up the material.

Trimming took 6 bases from V and 5 from J, leaving 11 bases between them. Germline V lookup: CDR1 WSHSY, CDR2 SAAADI. CDR3 size: 12 residues. This clone was counted a single time. Original analysis: By means of reference gene primer amplification, nucleated cell counts were estimated. Here immunoSEQ multiplex PCR was the method, and the copy in TCRdb shows in-frame clones only, minus some. D and trimming were read from the DNA, whereas the V and J calls and clone size are those reported in that table. The data contain about 65,000 clones, about 93% of them seen just once; the ten biggest clones take up approximately 2.9%.

Input material: peripheral blood. The V gene is TRBV10-2, the J gene TRBJ2-7; D might be TRBD2 (5 bases). This receptor was obtained from a man between 65 and 85 years old with active COVID-19. In DNA form, the CDR3 reads TGCGCCAGCAGCCTAGCAGGCCACGAGCAGTACGTC. Protein product: CASSLAGHEQYV.